The text below deals with one T cell receptor beta chain. Its antigen is as yet unknown. These data come from a study of shared clonotypes between healthy human individuals. Study-level information: Three plates each covered CD4 naive and memory; CD8 naive two, CD8 memory one. General observations from the study: Larger estimated richness was generally seen in naive subsets than in memory subsets.

TCRdb's table, derived via immunoSEQ multiplex PCR, lists solely in-frame clones and lacks some. The data contain approximately 2.4 million clones, under 97% of them seen just once; the ten biggest clones take up approximately 0.13%. Donors were Caucasian adults residing in Nashville, Tennessee, USA. The specimen sequenced was naive CD4+ T cells sorted from blood. Subset indicated: CD45RA+ positively selected. This clonotype was obtained from a young man in good health.

The CDR3 reads CAWSVEAGASSYNSPLHF. CDR3 in DNA: TGTGCCTGGAGTGTAGAGGCCGGGGCAAGCTCCTATAATTCACCCCTCCACTTT. This rearrangement joins TRBV30 to TRBJ1-6, with D perhaps matching TRBD1 (5 bases). There are 18 residues in the CDR3. Germline V CDR1 and CDR2: GTSNPN, SVGIG (reference sequence). V lost 0 bases and J lost 0, with 15 bases in between.